The sequence of this T cell receptor beta chain was determined in a study of T cells in Graves' hyperthyroidism and ophthalmopathy. Study-level points and caveats: Most clonotypes expanded in the thyroid (above 0.001) were also present in blood. A median around 6.8 months before onset, the model predicted ophthalmopathy. Researchers report that a 13 V-J model separated ophthalmopathy from stable hyperthyroidism.

Stable hyperthyroidism: no ophthalmopathy progression over 18 months of follow-up. The length of the CDR3 is 18 residues. As regards this clonotype: Its antigen is currently unknown.

RNA transcripts served as the template for amplifying TCR beta CDR3 regions. The HTBI primer set was used in a first-round RT-PCR of the TCR CDR3. TCRdb analysed the multiplex PCR reads with MiXCR anew, one entry per CDR3 protein. This sample has about 540,000 distinct CDR3 sequences, with just over 45% found just once. The chain joins TRBV5-2 to TRBJ2-6; the table's TRBD1 call for D was not verified on the DNA. TRBV5-2 is flagged as a pseudogene. Sequenced input: peripheral blood or thyroid tissue (not recorded which). This clonotype originated in a woman under 30 with Graves' hyperthyroidism. This chain's CDR3 is CASIPGQGASSGANVLTF. The CDR3 DNA reads TGTGCCAGCATCCCGGGACAGGGGGCCAGCTCTGGGGCCAACGTCCTGACTTTC.